The rows below give T cell receptor beta chains drawn from one sample of a study of T cell changes during pregnancy in multiple sclerosis. The table came from immunoSEQ multiplex PCR; TCRdb's copy has only in-frame clones and leaves some out. The table has some 60,000 clones, roughly 91% seen once. The starting material was peripheral blood, obtained in the third trimester of pregnancy. These receptors originate from a female donor in good health, enrolled as a control in a pregnancy study. The conserved cysteine and the conserved F or W are not part of the CDR3 here. The order of the fields is V gene, J gene, clone size, CDR3 protein. A row's size may be missing; if present it is once, few, many or a size class.

TRBV11-3	TRBJ2-5	.	ASSPGVSQETQY
TRBV7-2	TRBJ1-1	.	ASSLRQGDTEAF
TRBV5-4	TRBJ2-7	.	ASSSGGTYEQY
TRBV6-5	TRBJ1-6	once	ASSDTYNSPLH
TRBV18	TRBJ2-1	.	ASSPRRASSLDEQF
TRBV2	TRBJ2-3	.	ARDGNYTDTQY
TRBV7-8	TRBJ2-5	.	ASSARGGQETQY
TRBV27	TRBJ2-5	.	ASSLQQAGTQY
TRBV7-9	TRBJ2-3	.	ASSLDRLEDTQY
TRBV6-1	TRBJ1-1	.	ASRTRQGTNTEAF
TRBV6-6	TRBJ1-3	.	ASGGSGNTIY
TRBV18	TRBJ2-5	.	ASSPEETQY
TRBV15	TRBJ2-5	.	ATSQTSLVVETQY
TRBV30	TRBJ1-5	few	AWSDTGNHQPQH
TRBV13	TRBJ1-2	.	ASSLGWGQGQPLNYGYT
TRBV12-5	TRBJ2-3	.	ASGSPQY
TRBV6-6	TRBJ2-5	.	ASSYSREKETQY
TRBV18	TRBJ2-3	.	ASSTTSGTQY
TRBV6-5	TRBJ1-4	.	ASSYLDRVNEKLF
TRBV5-8	TRBJ2-7	.	ASSFTTSMHEQY
TRBV28	TRBJ1-2	.	ASADYGYT
TRBV6-6	TRBJ1-2	.	ASREGRQAS
TRBV27	TRBJ1-4	.	ASSGEGPTNEKLF
TRBV11-3	TRBJ2-5	.	ASSPEGSRETQY
TRBV29-1	TRBJ1-2	.	SVEASGTDYGYT
TRBV28	TRBJ1-1	.	ASTGTTGTEAF
TRBV5-6	TRBJ2-3	.	ASSRTVTDTQY
TRBV14	TRBJ2-6	.	ASEQGSGANVLT
TRBV19	TRBJ1-2	once	ASTTDRDRDGYT
TRBV27	TRBJ2-7	.	ASSFSTGEASYEQY
TRBV5-1	TRBJ2-2	.	ASSLAVAGSGELF
TRBV9	TRBJ2-3	.	ASSVRLVDTQY
TRBV9	TRBJ2-7	.	ASSVGQGAGEQY
TRBV7-9	TRBJ1-5	.	ASSLDGGGNQPQH
TRBV14	TRBJ2-5	.	ASSQIPSETQY
TRBV7-2	TRBJ2-5	.	ASSDQGSKQY
TRBV29-1	TRBJ2-3	.	SVGGWVNTQY
TRBV30	TRBJ2-3	.	AWSFAGGLVGTQY
TRBV11-2	TRBJ2-3	.	ASRGPLGVSGSTDTQY
TRBV7-8	TRBJ1-1	.	ASSLGTANTEAF
TRBV10-3	TRBJ2-3	.	AISESYGGDTQY
TRBV5-5	TRBJ2-5	.	ASSLDSGRPQETQY
TRBV5-1	TRBJ2-1	few	ASSLSLQTYNEQF
TRBV18	TRBJ1-5	.	ASSRELQGDQPQH
TRBV7-2	TRBJ2-2	.	ASSSYKREVTGELF
TRBV7-9	TRBJ2-6	.	ASSRTGANVLT
TRBV5-1	TRBJ1-1	.	ASSFQTALNTEAF
TRBV11-2	TRBJ2-7	.	ASSLTGDYEQY
TRBV30	TRBJ1-5	.	AWRGGASQPQH
TRBV5-6	TRBJ2-2	.	ASSPMTGMLSRTGELF
TRBV15	TRBJ2-6	few	ATSRPQGSGANVLT
TRBV11-2	TRBJ2-5	.	ASSFPTSGGAETQY